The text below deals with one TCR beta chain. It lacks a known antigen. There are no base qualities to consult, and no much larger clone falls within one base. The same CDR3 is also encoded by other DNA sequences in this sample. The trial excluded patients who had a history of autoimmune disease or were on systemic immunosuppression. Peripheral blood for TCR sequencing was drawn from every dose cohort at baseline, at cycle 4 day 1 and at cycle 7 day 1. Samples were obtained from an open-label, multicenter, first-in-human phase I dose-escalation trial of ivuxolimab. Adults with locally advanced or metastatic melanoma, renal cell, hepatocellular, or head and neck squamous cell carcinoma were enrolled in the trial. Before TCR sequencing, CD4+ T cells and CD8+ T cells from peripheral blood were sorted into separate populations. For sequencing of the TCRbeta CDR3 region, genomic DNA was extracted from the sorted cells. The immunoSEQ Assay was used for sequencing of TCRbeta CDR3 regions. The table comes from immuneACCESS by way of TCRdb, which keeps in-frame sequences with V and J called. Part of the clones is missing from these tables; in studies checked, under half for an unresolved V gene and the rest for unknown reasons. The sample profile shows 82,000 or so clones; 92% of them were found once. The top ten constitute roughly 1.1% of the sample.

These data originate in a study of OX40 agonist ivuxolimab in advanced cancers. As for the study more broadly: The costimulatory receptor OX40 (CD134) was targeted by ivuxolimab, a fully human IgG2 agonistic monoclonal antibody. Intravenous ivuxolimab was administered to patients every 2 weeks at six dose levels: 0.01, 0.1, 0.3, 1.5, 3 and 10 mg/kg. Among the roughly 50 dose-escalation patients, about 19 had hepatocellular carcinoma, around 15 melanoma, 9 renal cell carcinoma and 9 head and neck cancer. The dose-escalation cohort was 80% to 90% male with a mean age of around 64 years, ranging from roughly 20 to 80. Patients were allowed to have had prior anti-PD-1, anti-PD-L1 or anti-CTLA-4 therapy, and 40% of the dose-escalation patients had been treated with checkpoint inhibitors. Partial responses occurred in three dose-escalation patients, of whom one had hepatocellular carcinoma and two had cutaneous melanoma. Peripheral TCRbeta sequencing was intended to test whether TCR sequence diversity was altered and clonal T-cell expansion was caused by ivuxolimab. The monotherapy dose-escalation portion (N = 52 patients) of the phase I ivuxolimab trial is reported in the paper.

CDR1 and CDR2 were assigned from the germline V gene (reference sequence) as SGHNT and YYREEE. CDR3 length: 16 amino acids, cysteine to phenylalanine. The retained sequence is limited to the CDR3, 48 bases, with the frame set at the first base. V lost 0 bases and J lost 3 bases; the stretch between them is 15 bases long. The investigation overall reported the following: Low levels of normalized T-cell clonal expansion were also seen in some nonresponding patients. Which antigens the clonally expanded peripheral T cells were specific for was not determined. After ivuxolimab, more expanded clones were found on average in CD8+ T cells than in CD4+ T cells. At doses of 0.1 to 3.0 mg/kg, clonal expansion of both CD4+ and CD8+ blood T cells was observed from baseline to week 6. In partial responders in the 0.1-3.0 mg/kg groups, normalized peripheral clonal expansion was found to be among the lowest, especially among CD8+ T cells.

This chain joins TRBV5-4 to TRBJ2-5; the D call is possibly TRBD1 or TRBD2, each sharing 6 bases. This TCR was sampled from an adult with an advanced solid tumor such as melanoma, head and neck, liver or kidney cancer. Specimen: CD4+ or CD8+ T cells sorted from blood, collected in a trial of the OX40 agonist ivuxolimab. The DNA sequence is TGTGCCAGCAGCTTGGGCCCCACGAGGGGGGAAGAGACCCAGTACTTC. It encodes CASSLGPTRGEETQYF.